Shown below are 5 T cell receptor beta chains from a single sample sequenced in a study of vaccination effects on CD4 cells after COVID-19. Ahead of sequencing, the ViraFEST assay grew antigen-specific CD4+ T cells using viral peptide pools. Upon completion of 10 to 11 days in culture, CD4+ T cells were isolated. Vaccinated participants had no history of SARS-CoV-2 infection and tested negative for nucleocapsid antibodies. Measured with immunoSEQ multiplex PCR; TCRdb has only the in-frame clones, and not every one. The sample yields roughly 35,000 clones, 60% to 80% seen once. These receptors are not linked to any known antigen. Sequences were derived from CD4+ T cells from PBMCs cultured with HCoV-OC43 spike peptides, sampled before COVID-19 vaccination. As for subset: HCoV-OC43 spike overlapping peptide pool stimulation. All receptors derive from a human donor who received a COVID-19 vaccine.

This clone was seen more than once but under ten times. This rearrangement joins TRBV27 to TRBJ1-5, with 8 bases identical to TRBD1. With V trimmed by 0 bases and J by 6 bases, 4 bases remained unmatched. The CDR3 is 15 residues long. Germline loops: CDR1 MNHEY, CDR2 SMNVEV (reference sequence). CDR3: CASSLSDRGLQPQHF. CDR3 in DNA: TGTGCCAGCAGTTTATCAGACAGGGGACTTCAGCCCCAGCATTTT.

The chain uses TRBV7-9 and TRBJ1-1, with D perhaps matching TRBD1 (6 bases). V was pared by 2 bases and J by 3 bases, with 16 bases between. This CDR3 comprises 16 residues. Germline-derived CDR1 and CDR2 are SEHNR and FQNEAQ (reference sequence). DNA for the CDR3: TGTGCCAGCAGCTTAAACGGCAGGGGAGGAGACACTGAAGCTTTCTTT. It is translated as CASSLNGRGGDTEAFF.

Written as DNA, the CDR3 is TGCGCCAGCAGCCAAGAGGGAGGTAGCGGGGTTAGCACAGATACGCAGTATTTT. This translates into CASSQEGGSGVSTDTQYF. This rearrangement joins TRBV4-1 to TRBJ2-3; 8 nucleotides match TRBD2. V lost 0 bases, J lost 0 bases, and 8 bases stayed unmatched. CDR1 and CDR2 from the germline V gene are MGHRA and YSYEKL. The CDR3 covers 18 residues.

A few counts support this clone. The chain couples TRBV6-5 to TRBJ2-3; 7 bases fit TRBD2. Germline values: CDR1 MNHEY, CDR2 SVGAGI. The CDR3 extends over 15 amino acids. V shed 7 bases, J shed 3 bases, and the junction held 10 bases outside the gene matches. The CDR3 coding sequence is TGTGCCAGCACAAGGACTAGTTGGACAACAGATACGCAGTATTTT. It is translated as CASTRTSWTTDTQYF.

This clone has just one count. Written as DNA, the CDR3 is TGTGCCAGCAGTTACGAACGTAGCTCCTATAATTCACCCCTCCACTTT. It is translated as CASSYERSSYNSPLHF. The chain carries TRBV6-5 and TRBJ1-6; D not certain. Trimming left V 2 bases short and J 0 bases short, with 8 bases between. CDR1 is MNHEY and CDR2 is SVGAGI in the germline V gene. This CDR3 contains 16 residues.